Sequencing of this T cell receptor beta chain was carried out in a study of T-cell reconstitution after alpha-beta-depleted transplantation in children (dated by TCRdb to the mid-2010s). Some background on the complete study: The study quantitatively tracked T-cell immune reconstitution after TCRalphabeta/CD19-depleted allogeneic hematopoietic cell transplantation in children using TCR repertoire profiling.

Receptors were amplified or captured by PCR. The listed sequencing device is Illumina HiSeq 2500. TCR library preparation used molecular barcoding, with unique molecular identifiers applied to normalize quantification of the TCRbeta repertoire. In-frame beta chains were kept once TCRdb had trimmed the public reads at Q25 with fastp and called clones with MiXCR. Rows are combined by CDR3 protein, so each entry shows the most common genes and DNA. The sample records 200,000 to 300,000 distinct CDR3 sequences, about 11% of which are singletons. The ten most abundant clones make up around 3% of the sample. The CDR1 and CDR2 encoded by the germline V gene are ENHRY and SYGVKD. The CDR3 measures 11 amino acids from cysteine to phenylalanine. The CDR3 DNA has 33 bases and is translated from base 1. A distance of 8 bases separates the germline ends of V and J, which lose 10 bases and 2 bases respectively. This clonotype came up many times. Its antigen remains undetermined. Nothing much larger sits one base from this clone, and base qualities are not available.

The material sequenced was PBMCs from the stem cell graft donor, taken from the stem cell graft. Recombination joined TRBV10-3 with TRBJ2-5, and possibly TRBD1, on 6 matching bases. This clonotype was sampled from a human donor who donated a stem cell graft to a child with acute lymphoblastic leukemia. The CDR3 protein is CATGQQETQYF. The nucleotides are TGTGCCACCGGACAGCAAGAGACCCAGTACTTC.